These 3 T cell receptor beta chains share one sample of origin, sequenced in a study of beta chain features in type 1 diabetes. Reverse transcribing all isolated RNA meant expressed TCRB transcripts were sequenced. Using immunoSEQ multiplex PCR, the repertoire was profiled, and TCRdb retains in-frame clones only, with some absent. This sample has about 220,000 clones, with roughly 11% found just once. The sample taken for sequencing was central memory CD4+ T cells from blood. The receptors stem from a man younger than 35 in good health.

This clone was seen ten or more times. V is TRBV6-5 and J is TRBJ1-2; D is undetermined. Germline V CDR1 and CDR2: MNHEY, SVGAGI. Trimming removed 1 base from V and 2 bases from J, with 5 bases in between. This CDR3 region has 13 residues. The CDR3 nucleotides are TGTGCCAGCAGTTACTTCAGAAACTATGGCTACACCTTC. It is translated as CASSYFRNYGYTF.

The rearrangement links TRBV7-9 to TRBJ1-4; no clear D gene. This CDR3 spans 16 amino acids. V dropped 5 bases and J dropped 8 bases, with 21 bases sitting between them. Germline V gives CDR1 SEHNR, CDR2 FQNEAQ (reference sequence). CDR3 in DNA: TGTGCCAGCAGCCCCCCCACGGCTGGGTTGGCCGAAAAACTGTTTTTT. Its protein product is CASSPPTAGLAEKLFF.

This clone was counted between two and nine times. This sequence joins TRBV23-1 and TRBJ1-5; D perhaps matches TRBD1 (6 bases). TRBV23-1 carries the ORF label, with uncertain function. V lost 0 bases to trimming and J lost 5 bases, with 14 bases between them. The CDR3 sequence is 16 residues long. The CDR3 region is CASSQSSDRFDQPQHF. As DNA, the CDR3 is TGCGCCAGCAGTCAATCTTCAGACAGGTTTGATCAGCCCCAGCATTTT.